The T cell receptor beta chain described here comes from a study of T cell responses to AZD1222 COVID-19 vaccine (dated by TCRdb to the early 2020s). In terms of the full investigation: AZD1222 recipients with second doses at about 4 weeks or about 12 weeks were pooled, because spike-specific TCR depth and breadth did not differ between schedules. A total of around 240 trial participants underwent TCR sequencing, of whom roughly 210 received two doses of AZD1222 and roughly 25 received two doses of the MenACWY control vaccine. Trial participants were enrolled by age into 18-55, 56-69 and 70-plus year subgroups, with around 150, 28 and 57 TCR-sequenced participants respectively. Study-wide findings and limitations: Conclusions about previously exposed vaccinees are limited, since just a handful of AZD1222 recipients were seropositive for SARS-CoV-2 at baseline. The 56-69-year group was small, and its depth increase did not reach significance, likely because of low power. Reportedly, close to half of the unique spike-specific TCRs recognized epitopes lying outside the regions that are mutated in the B.1.351 and B.1.1.7 variants. Participants were mostly white British and included more females than males, and it was suggested by the authors that clonal diversity may have been underestimated. CD4 TCRs associated with the vaccine covered the entire spike protein, and the dominant responses were in regions 160-218 and 743-854. No day 14 peak-response samples were available, so repertoires were characterized only after the peak T cell response. After two AZD1222 doses, spike-specific TCR breadth and depth were significantly higher than at day 0 and than in MenACWY recipients.

The CDR3 regions of human TCRbeta chains were subjected to immunosequencing. Under the source paper's analysis protocol: Repertoire TCRs were matched against a reference library of SARS-CoV-2-specific TCRs generated with the MIRA antigen-specificity platform. Breadth meant the fraction of unique TCRs that were SARS-CoV-2-associated, whereas depth meant the fraction of total T cells that were SARS-CoV-2-associated. Each spike-specific TCR was assigned to its reactive spike region and to a CD4 or CD8 class using the MIRA data. Log10-transformed breadth and depth values were compared by one-way ANOVA with Sidak's multiple comparisons tests. Imported from immuneACCESS, the table was reduced by TCRdb to in-frame sequences with V and J called. These copies leave out some clones; in studies compared against another copy, an unresolved V gene accounts for under half, and the cause of the remainder is not known. From that table come the V and J calls and clone size; the DNA was used to work out D and trimming. Counted in this sample were about 63,000 clones; over 75% of them appeared once. The ten most abundant clones make up 15% to 20% of the sample.

The intended sense of this specimen's time point label: baseline before first vaccination. Vaccinee samples came from UK trials COV001 and COV002, including a single-blind randomized controlled phase 2/3 trial of AZD1222 (ChAdOx1 nCoV-19) in healthy adults. For TCRbeta chain sequencing, PBMC samples were collected from trial participants at day 0 and at day 28 after the second dose. Details on this clone: The antigen this receptor binds is unknown. No much larger clone is present one base from it, and per-base qualities are unavailable.

From its cysteine to its phenylalanine, the CDR3 spans 13 amino acids. Of all the DNA, just the CDR3 is kept, 39 bases in frame from base 1. Sequences MNHEY (CDR1) and SVGAGI (CDR2) are obtained from the germline V gene. The V end loses 5 bases and the J end loses 0 bases, and a stretch of 8 bases separates them. The TCR sequence derives from an adult in good health. The chain is assembled from TRBV6-5 and TRBJ2-7; the D segment cannot be called with confidence. The sequencing used peripheral blood, collected on day 0 of AZD1222 vaccination. The DNA sequence is as follows: TGTGCCAGCAGTAGGTCCTTCTCCTACGAGCAGTACTTC. This translates into CASSRSFSYEQYF.